Each of the 24 T cell receptor beta chains below was sequenced from the same sample in a study of T cell repertoires in cytomegalovirus infection. TCRdb used MiXCR to reprocess the reads, holding one entry per CDR3 protein. The sample yields 600,000 to 800,000 distinct CDR3 sequences, 24% seen once. What was sequenced was CD8+ T cells from PBMCs. These receptors all come from a human donor in good health (CMV status not recorded). Some clones in this sample may be carry-over from other donors' samples.

The rearrangement links TRBV24-1 to TRBJ2-6; D tentatively fits TRBD1 or TRBD2 (5 bases each). The CDR3 runs to 18 residues. CDR1 is KGHDR and CDR2 is SFDVKD in the germline V gene. Trimming shortened V by 7 bases and J by 0 bases, and 18 bases separated the two germline ends. CDR3 residues: CATRRGPGANSGANVLTF. The CDR3, as DNA: TGTGCCACCAGGAGGGGCCCCGGGGCCAACTCTGGGGCCAACGTCCTGACTTTC.

Turning to this clonotype: A much larger clone differs from this one at a single base, so this may be a read error. The chain combines TRBV6-6 with TRBJ1-5; 12 nucleotides match TRBD1. Trimming at V came to 11 bases and at J to 7 bases, leaving 9 bases not matched to a gene. Germline CDR1 MNHNY, CDR2 SVGAGI (reference sequence). This CDR3 region has 14 residues. The CDR3 is CAVWDRGLSQPQHF. The CDR3 region has the DNA TGTGCCGTGTGGGACAGGGGGCTTAGCCAGCCCCAGCATTTT.

With respect to this clonotype: A read error may explain this, as a much larger clone is one base away. The chain employs TRBV12-3 or TRBV12-4 and TRBJ2-5; 10 bases agree with TRBD1. Trimming at V came to 8 bases and at J to 5 bases, leaving 8 bases not matched to a gene. The CDR3 consists of 14 residues. This CDR3 reads CASGPGTGEETQYF. The CDR3 DNA reads TGTGCCAGCGGACCCGGGACAGGGGAGGAGACCCAGTACTTC.

Turning to this clonotype: A much larger clone differs from this one at a single base, so this may be a read error. J is TRBJ2-1 and V is TRBV7-9; 7 nucleotides align to TRBD2. CDR3 size: 14 residues. Germline V lookup: CDR1 SEHNR, CDR2 FQNEAQ (reference sequence). The CDR3: CASSWGGDYNEQSF. Here the CDR3 DNA reads TGTGCCAGCAGCTGGGGGGGAGACTACAATGAGCAGTCCTTC.

The chain carries TRBV15 and TRBJ2-1; D tentatively fits TRBD1 or TRBD2 (5 bases each). CDR1 is LNHNV, CDR2 YYDKDF, per germline (reference sequence). Trimming removed 8 bases at V and 4 bases at J, with 9 bases between. The CDR3 contains 12 residues. The CDR3 region is CATSGPYNEQFF. CDR3 DNA sequence: TGTGCCACCTCGGGACCATACAATGAGCAGTTCTTC. The full variable domain, rest sourced from reference TRBV15 and TRBJ2-1, is DAMVIQNPRYQVTQFGKPVTLSCSQTLNHNVMYWYQQKSSQAPKLLFHYYDKDFNNEADTPDNFQSRRPNTSFCFLDIRSPGLGDTAMYLCATSGPYNEQFFGPGTRLTVL.

This chain uses TRBV27 with TRBJ2-5; D not certain. The CDR3 totals 11 residues. V lost 8 bases and J lost 5, with 9 bases in between. Germline CDR1 reads MNHEY; CDR2 reads SMNVEV (reference sequence). The CDR3 region is CASWFGETQYF. Here the CDR3 DNA reads TGTGCCAGCTGGTTCGGGGAGACCCAGTACTTC.

This clonotype came up a few times. The chain couples TRBV6-6 to TRBJ2-1; D gene ambiguous. Germline V gene sequence: CDR1 MNHNY, CDR2 SVGAGI (reference sequence). The ends were cut back, 0 bases at V and 5 bases at J, with 8 bases in the middle. The CDR3 extends over 14 amino acids. As DNA, the CDR3 is TGTGCCAGCAGTTACTCTGCCAGCCACAATGAGCAGTTCTTC. Amino acid sequence: CASSYSASHNEQFF.

This clonotype was picked up many times. This chain connects TRBV7-9 to TRBJ2-1; perhaps TRBD1 as D (5 bases). The CDR3 covers 12 residues. Germline V gene data show CDR1 as SEHNR and CDR2 as FQNEAQ (reference sequence). V lost 2 bases, J lost 9 bases, and 8 bases lay in between. The CDR3 region is CASSLRGFEQFF. The CDR3 coding sequence is TGTGCCAGCAGCTTAAGGGGTTTTGAGCAGTTCTTC.

This clonotype showed up just a few times. V is TRBV24-1 and J is TRBJ2-3, with D uncertain. The V end was cut by 4 bases, the J end by 2 bases, with 9 bases between. Per the germline V gene, CDR1 is KGHDR and CDR2 is SFDVKD. The CDR3 covers 14 residues. The CDR3 DNA reads as TGTGCCACCAGTGAATTGGGATCCACAGATACGCAGTATTTT. Translated: CATSELGSTDTQYF.

The chain combines TRBV5-1 with TRBJ2-1; D may be TRBD1 (5 bases). CDR3 length: 17 residues. Germline V lookup: CDR1 SGHRS, CDR2 YFSETQ. The V gene lost 1 base and the J gene lost 0 bases, with 14 bases spanning the gap. CDR3 DNA sequence: TGCGCCAGCAGCTTGCGACAGTCATTGAGCTCCTACAATGAGCAGTTCTTC. Its protein product is CASSLRQSLSSYNEQFF.

The CDR3 sequence: CASSLTRGASTGELFF. The CDR3 bases are TGTGCCAGCAGCTTAACACGGGGGGCGAGCACCGGGGAGCTGTTTTTT. V gene TRBV7-3 combines with J gene TRBJ2-2, with D possibly matching TRBD2 (7 bases). The ends were cut back, 0 bases at V and 4 bases at J, with 12 bases in the middle. The CDR3 contains 16 residues. Germline CDR1 reads SGHTA; CDR2 reads FQGTGA.

CDR3 amino acids: CSARDPRGSYGYTF. DNA for the CDR3: TGCAGTGCTAGAGATCCCAGGGGGAGCTATGGCTACACCTTC. The chain uses TRBV20-1 and TRBJ1-2, with 7 bases fitting TRBD1. CDR3 length equals 14 residues. Germline loops: CDR1 DFQATT, CDR2 SNEGSKA (reference sequence). The trim removed 0 bases at V and 4 bases at J, leaving 5 bases unmatched.

This clonotype was seen a handful of times. This rearrangement joins TRBV20-1 to TRBJ2-7, with TRBD2 identical over 9 bases. This CDR3 contains 16 residues. In germline, CDR1 is DFQATT, CDR2 SNEGSKA (reference sequence). Trimming took 6 bases from V and 1 from J; bases not matched to a gene: 13. In DNA, the CDR3 is TGCAGTGCAACCCCTAGCGGGGCCACCTTTTCCTACGAGCAGTACGTC. It codes for CSATPSGATFSYEQYV.

V usage is TRBV7-9 and J usage is TRBJ1-2; maybe TRBD1 (6 bases). This CDR3 region has 15 residues. Germline V gives CDR1 SEHNR, CDR2 FQNEAQ (reference sequence). The V and J ends lost 0 bases and 5 bases respectively, with 13 bases between them. This CDR3 is CASSLAGASMYGYTF. CDR3 in DNA: TGTGCCAGCAGCTTAGCGGGGGCAAGTATGTATGGCTACACCTTC.

This clonotype showed up many times. V is TRBV7-2 and J is TRBJ1-1; TRBD1 agrees at 7 bases. Germline CDR1 is SGHTA and CDR2 is FQGNSA. The length of the CDR3 is 15 residues. Germline trimming cut 2 bases from V and 1 base from J; bases unmatched to any gene: 4. CDR3 in DNA: TGTGCCAGCAGCTTATCCCGGACAGGGAACACTGAAGCTTTCTTT. Protein product: CASSLSRTGNTEAFF.

The rearrangement uses TRBV6-5 and TRBJ2-3; a weak D match, TRBD2 (6 bases). Germline assignment: CDR1 MNHEY and CDR2 SVGAGI. V dropped 5 bases and J dropped 3 bases, with 15 bases sitting between them. The CDR3 is 15 residues long. The CDR3 DNA reads TGTGCCAGCAGTGGCGGGGCAGGTGGAACAGATACGCAGTATTTT. Protein: CASSGGAGGTDTQYF.

The chain recombines TRBV3-1 with TRBJ2-3; 16 nucleotides agree with TRBD2. The CDR3 runs to 20 residues. Germline V CDR1 and CDR2: LGHDT, YNNKEL (reference sequence). V dropped 0 bases and J dropped 2; count of bases not matched to a gene: 8. The DNA for the CDR3 is TGTGCCAGCAGCCAAGACTATGGGGGACTAGCGGGGGGGATCACAGATACGCAGTATTTT. Its translation: CASSQDYGGLAGGITDTQYF.

The gene calls are TRBV12-3 or TRBV12-4 and TRBJ2-7; D unclear. Trimming left V 6 bases short and J 6 bases short, with 21 bases between. CDR3 length: 15 residues. The CDR3 sequence is CASSSPAEPVGEQYF. CDR3 nucleotides: TGTGCCAGCAGCTCGCCGGCGGAGCCCGTAGGCGAGCAGTACTTC.

This clonotype turned up a few times. A much larger clone is a single base away; this may be a read error. This sequence joins TRBV6-2 or TRBV6-3 and TRBJ2-2; D unresolved. From germline, CDR1 is MNHEY and CDR2 SVGEGT. The CDR3 has 11 amino acids. Trimming pared 7 bases from V and 6 bases from J, leaving 6 bases between. The CDR3 bases are TGTGCCAGCACCCAATCCGGGGAGCTGTTTTTT. Encoded protein: CASTQSGELFF.

In this sample, this clonotype turned up many times. The chain employs TRBV7-2 and TRBJ2-6; unclear D gene. This CDR3 has 15 amino acids. Trimming left V 7 bases short and J 0 bases short, with 10 bases between. Per the germline V gene, CDR1 is SGHTA and CDR2 is FQGNSA. In DNA form, the CDR3 reads TGTGCCAGCATCCTTGAACCCTCTGGGGCCAACGTCCTGACTTTC. This gives the protein CASILEPSGANVLTF.

This clonotype was counted ten times or more. V usage is TRBV27 and J usage is TRBJ1-2, with D possibly being TRBD1 (5 bases). The CDR3 is 13 amino acids. CDR1 MNHEY and CDR2 SMNVEV come from the germline V gene (reference sequence). V was pared by 5 bases and J by 5 bases, with 12 bases between. In nucleotides, the CDR3 is TGTGCCAGCAGTCCCGGGACCGAGTATGGCTACACCTTC. Protein product: CASSPGTEYGYTF.

The chain employs TRBV27 and TRBJ2-7; TRBD2 is a possible D gene (6 bases). The germline CDR1 and CDR2 sequences are MNHEY and SMNVEV (reference sequence). V was pared by 7 bases and J by 0 bases, with 10 bases between. The CDR3 is 13 amino acids. The CDR3 reads CASTPGGSYEQYF. In DNA, the CDR3 is TGTGCCAGCACCCCCGGGGGCTCCTACGAGCAGTACTTC.

Only a few counts were recorded for this clonotype. This chain connects TRBV6-6 to TRBJ2-4, with TRBD1 as a possible D gene (7 bases). The germline gives CDR1 MNHNY, CDR2 SVGAGI (reference sequence). Trimming took off 5 bases at V and 0 bases at J, with 32 bases between the two ends. CDR3 size: 22 residues. In DNA form, the CDR3 reads TGTGCCAGCAGTCAACGAACGCAGTCAGGGGGGAGTCATTTAATAGCCAAAAACATTCAGTACTTC. It encodes CASSQRTQSGGSHLIAKNIQYF.

This sequence joins TRBV29-1 and TRBJ2-2, with TRBD2 identical over 12 bases. CDR1 and CDR2 (germline): SQVTM, ANQGSEA. The CDR3 covers 15 residues. Germline trimming cut 3 bases from V and 3 bases from J; bases unmatched to any gene: 2. This CDR3 reads CSVDPSGGDTGELFF. The CDR3 DNA sequence: TGCAGCGTTGACCCTAGCGGGGGGGACACCGGGGAGCTGTTTTTT.